The T cell receptor beta chain under discussion was sequenced for a study of cytomegalovirus exposure and HLA in healthy donors. With 60 Vbeta and 13 Jbeta primers, the PCR was carried out. Measured with immunoSEQ multiplex PCR; TCRdb has only the in-frame clones, and not every one. The sample lists 150,000 to 200,000 clones, roughly four fifths seen once, with 0.7% to 0.85% in the top ten. This CDR3 has 14 amino acids. The germline gives CDR1 MNHNS, CDR2 SASEGT. V shed 7 bases and J shed 2 bases, with 13 bases lying between them. The sequencing input was PBMCs. This receptor was obtained from a female donor in good health and CMV-seronegative. V and J are TRBV6-1 and TRBJ2-3, with a tentative D call TRBD2 (7 bases). The CDR3 DNA follows: TGTGCCAGCATGCGGGGGCTTACCACAGATACGCAGTATTTT. Translated: CASMRGLTTDTQYF.